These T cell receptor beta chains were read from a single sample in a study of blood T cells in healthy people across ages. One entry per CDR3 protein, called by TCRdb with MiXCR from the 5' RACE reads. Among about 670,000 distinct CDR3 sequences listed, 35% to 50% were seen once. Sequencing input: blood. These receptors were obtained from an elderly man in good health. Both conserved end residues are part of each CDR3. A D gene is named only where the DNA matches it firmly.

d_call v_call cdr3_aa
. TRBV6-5 CASRTLNEKLFF
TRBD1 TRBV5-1 CASRGRDSSTGPQFF
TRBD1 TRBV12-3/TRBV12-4 CASSLLTTGLMGEQYF
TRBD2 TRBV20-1 CSASTGTSGGTSTDTQYF
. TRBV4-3 CASSLTPVIENIQYF
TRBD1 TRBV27 CTSSSSPGTGRSADTQYF
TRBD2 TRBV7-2 CASSPLTGGQETQYF
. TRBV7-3 CASSLNSLGPNTGELFF
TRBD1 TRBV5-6 CASSLVQGDTGELFF
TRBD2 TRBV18 CASSSRPSGGYTETQYF
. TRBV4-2 CASSQVVPGANCGYTF